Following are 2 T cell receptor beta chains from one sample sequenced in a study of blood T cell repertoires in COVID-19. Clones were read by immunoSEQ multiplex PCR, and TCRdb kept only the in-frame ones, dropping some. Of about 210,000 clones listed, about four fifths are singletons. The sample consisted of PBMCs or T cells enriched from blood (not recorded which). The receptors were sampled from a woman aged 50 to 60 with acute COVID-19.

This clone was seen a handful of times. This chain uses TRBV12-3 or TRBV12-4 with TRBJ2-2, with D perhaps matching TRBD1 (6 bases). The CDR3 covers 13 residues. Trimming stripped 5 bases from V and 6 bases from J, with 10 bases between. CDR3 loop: CASSLQGPGELFF. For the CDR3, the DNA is TGTGCCAGCAGTCTACAGGGACCCGGGGAGCTGTTTTTT.

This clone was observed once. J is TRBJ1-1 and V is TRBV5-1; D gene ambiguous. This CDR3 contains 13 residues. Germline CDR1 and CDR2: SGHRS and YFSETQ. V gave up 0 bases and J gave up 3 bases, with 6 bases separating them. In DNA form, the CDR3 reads TGCGCCAGCAGCTTGGGTCGGGACACTGAAGCTTTCTTT. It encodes CASSLGRDTEAFF.